What follows are 18 T cell receptor beta chains derived from one specimen sequenced in a study of CD8 T cells in ankylosing spondylitis. No antigen has been identified for these receptors. TCRdb used MiXCR to reprocess the 5' RACE reads, holding one entry per CDR3 protein. This sample has roughly 440,000 distinct CDR3 sequences, with approximately 17% found just once. Study observations and caveats: Within ankylosing spondylitis blood, a TCR beta motif made up of eight or nine highly homologous variants appeared to be characteristic.

The sample consisted of blood, either unsorted or a sorted T cell fraction (not recorded which). The source of these receptors is a male donor with ankylosing spondylitis.

The CDR3: CSVEDPKGLGDEQYF. The CDR3 nucleotides read TGCAGCGTTGAAGATCCGAAGGGACTAGGGGACGAGCAGTACTTC. V and J are TRBV29-1 and TRBJ2-7; 8 positions agree with TRBD2. Germline CDR1 is SQVTM and CDR2 is ANQGSEA. The ends lost 0 bases at V and 5 bases at J; junction bases unmatched: 9. This CDR3 spans 15 amino acids.

This clonotype was seen repeatedly, ten times or more. The rearrangement links TRBV6-2 or TRBV6-3 to TRBJ1-3; the D is unclear. V was clipped by 6 bases and J by 9 bases, with 9 bases between them. Germline V lookup: CDR1 MNHEY, CDR2 SVGEGT. This CDR3 comprises 11 residues. CDR3 protein: CASSRFGTIYF. The DNA for the CDR3 is TGTGCCAGCAGCCGGTTTGGCACCATATATTTT.

The chain is built from TRBV11-2 and TRBJ2-1; weak D call: TRBD2 (6 bases). CDR1 SGHAT and CDR2 FQNNGV come from the germline V gene. V was shortened by 5 bases and J by 4 bases, with 12 bases between the two germline ends. The CDR3 loop spans 14 amino acids. The CDR3 sequence is CASSPDGGYNEQFF. In DNA, the CDR3 is TGTGCCAGCAGCCCGGACGGGGGATACAATGAGCAGTTCTTC.

This clonotype was observed a few times. This chain links TRBV5-6 with TRBJ1-1, with a weak D call TRBD1 (6 bases). The CDR3 contains 15 residues. Trimming cost V 3 bases and J 1 base, with 13 bases left between them. In germline, CDR1 is SGHDT, CDR2 YYEEEE. The CDR3 DNA is TGTGCCAGCAGCTCGGACAGATTCAGGAACACTGAAGCTTTCTTT. Amino acid sequence: CASSSDRFRNTEAFF. The full variable domain, completed using reference TRBV5-6 and TRBJ1-1, is DAGVTQSPTHLIKTRGQQVTLRCSPKSGHDTVSWYQQALGQGPQFIFQYYEEEERQRGNFPDRFSGHQFPNYSSELNVNALLLGDSALYLCASSSDRFRNTEAFFGQGTRLTVV.

This sequence joins TRBV25-1 and TRBJ1-1; TRBD1 aligns across 8 bases. Trimming took 4 bases from V and 0 from J; bases not matched to a gene: 4. CDR1 is MGHDK and CDR2 is SYGVNS in the germline V gene. The CDR3 contains 15 residues. The DNA of the CDR3 is TGTGCCAGCAGTGGCCCGGGACAGGTGAACACTGAAGCTTTCTTT. Translation gives CASSGPGQVNTEAFF. Filled out from reference TRBV25-1 and TRBJ1-1, the complete variable domain reads EADIYQTPRYLVIGTGKKITLECSQTMGHDKMYWYQQDPGMELHLIHYSYGVNSTEKGDLSSESTVSRIRTEHFPLTLESARPSHTSQYLCASSGPGQVNTEAFFGQGTRLTVV.

The J gene is TRBJ1-6, the V gene TRBV3-1; tentatively, D is TRBD1 (5 bases). The V gene's germline CDR1 is LGHDT and CDR2 YNNKEL (reference sequence). CDR3 length: 15 residues. The V gene lost 3 bases and the J gene lost 6 bases, with 12 bases spanning the gap. CDR3 coding DNA: TGTGCCAGCAGCCAGAGTAGGGGAGCTAATTCACCCCTCCACTTT. This sequence encodes CASSQSRGANSPLHF.

This rearrangement joins TRBV28 to TRBJ2-1, with 8 bases matching TRBD2. Trimming cost V 6 bases and J 12 bases; bases outside gene matches: 19. The germline V gene has CDR1 MDHEN and CDR2 SYDVKM. CDR3 size: 16 residues. CDR3 DNA: TGTGCCAGCAGGGGGGGGATCGGGAGGGGAGATTCGGGGCAGTTCTTC. The encoded protein is CASRGGIGRGDSGQFF.

The chain has TRBV7-8 and TRBJ2-1; the D gene is possibly TRBD1 (7 bases). The V gene lost 5 bases and the J gene lost 4 bases, with 18 bases spanning the gap. Per germline, CDR1 SGHVS and CDR2 FQNEAQ. The CDR3 consists of 16 residues. In DNA form, the CDR3 reads TGTGCCAGCAGCCCTATGGAGGGGGCAATATACAATGAGCAGTTCTTC. This sequence encodes CASSPMEGAIYNEQFF.

J is TRBJ2-5 and V is TRBV29-1, with TRBD2 matching over 7 bases. This CDR3 is built from 12 residues. The germline gives CDR1 SQVTM, CDR2 ANQGSEA. Germline trimming cut 7 bases from V and 4 bases from J; bases unmatched to any gene: 6. The CDR3 DNA is TGCAGCGGGAGACTAGCAGGAGAGACCCAGTACTTC. This codes for CSGRLAGETQYF.

This clonotype showed up just a few times. This chain joins TRBV7-9 and TRBJ2-1, with a weak D call TRBD1 (5 bases). V gave up 5 bases and J gave up 12 bases, with 17 bases separating them. Germline V lookup: CDR1 SEHNR, CDR2 FQNEAQ (reference sequence). The CDR3 runs to 13 residues. The CDR3 nucleotides are TGTGCCAGCAGCCGCCGACAGTCTCTAAGGCAGTTCTTC. Translation: CASSRRQSLRQFF. Variable domain in full (rest from reference TRBV7-9 and TRBJ2-1): DTGVSQNPRHKITKRGQNVTFRCDPISEHNRLYWYRQTLGQGPEFLTYFQNEAQLEKSRLLSDRFSAERPKGSFSTLEIQRTEQGDSAMYLCASSRRQSLRQFFGPGTRLTVL.

This chain links TRBV12-3 or TRBV12-4 with TRBJ1-5; D unresolved. There are 13 residues in the CDR3. The ends were cut back, 7 bases at V and 7 bases at J, with 14 bases in the middle. CDR3 protein: CASTTWEGQPQHF. CDR3 sequence (DNA): TGTGCCAGCACCACGTGGGAAGGGCAGCCCCAGCATTTT.

The V call is TRBV12-3 or TRBV12-4, the J call TRBJ2-7; a possible D gene is TRBD2 (6 bases). V shed 3 bases and J shed 2 bases, with 8 bases lying between them. The CDR3 is made up of 13 amino acids. The CDR3 sequence: CASSFGTPYEQYF. Here the CDR3 DNA reads TGTGCCAGCAGTTTCGGGACTCCCTACGAGCAGTACTTC.

This clonotype was counted only a few times. Here the CDR3 DNA reads TGTGCCAGCAGTTCGCTTGGGACAGGGACCTCCTACGAGCAGTACTTC. Residues: CASSSLGTGTSYEQYF. V usage is TRBV6-2 or TRBV6-3 and J usage is TRBJ2-7; 9 bases align to TRBD1. The CDR3 contains 16 residues. Germline V CDR1 and CDR2: MNHEY, SVGEGT. V shed 4 bases and J 0 bases; nucleotides not matched to a gene: 7.

This rearrangement joins TRBV6-2 or TRBV6-3 to TRBJ2-3; the D gene is possibly TRBD2 (5 bases). Trimming pared 6 bases from V and 10 bases from J, leaving 17 bases between. The CDR3 is 13 amino acids. Germline V gene lookup returns CDR1 MNHEY and CDR2 SVGEGT. CDR3 sequence reads: CASSIPLAGAQYF. CDR3 DNA: TGTGCCAGCAGCATCCCTCTAGCTGGGGCGCAGTATTTT.

The chain couples TRBV6-1 to TRBJ2-5, with 7 nucleotides matching TRBD2. CDR3 length: 14 residues. Looked up from germline, CDR1 is MNHNS and CDR2 is SASEGT. V lost 6 bases, J lost 1 base, and 5 bases stayed unmatched. DNA for the CDR3: TGTGCCAGCAGCAAGGGACTACCCCAAGAGACCCAGTACTTC. This codes for CASSKGLPQETQYF.

This clonotype showed up just a few times. The chain employs TRBV6-1 and TRBJ1-5, with unresolved D. CDR1 is MNHNS, CDR2 SASEGT, per germline. This CDR3 spans 16 amino acids. The ends were cut back, 0 bases at V and 4 bases at J, with 13 bases in the middle. CDR3 amino acids: CASSEAPAALNQPQHF. The CDR3 DNA is TGTGCCAGCAGTGAAGCGCCCGCCGCCCTTAATCAGCCCCAGCATTTT.

The chain has TRBV18 and TRBJ2-6; D is uncertain. CDR3 size: 18 residues. Germline lookup yields CDR1 KGHSH and CDR2 LQKENI. V was pared by 0 bases and J by 3 bases, with 15 bases between. The CDR3: CASSPPVSGFGGANVLTF. The CDR3 nucleotides read TGTGCCAGCTCACCACCGGTCTCCGGGTTCGGTGGGGCCAACGTCCTGACTTTC.

The rearrangement links TRBV20-1 to TRBJ2-3, with 7 bases that match TRBD2. The CDR3 runs 16 residues. Germline V lookup: CDR1 DFQATT, CDR2 SNEGSKA (reference sequence). The junction had 12 bases not matched to a gene; V was cut back by 6 bases and J by 0 bases. The CDR3 DNA sequence: TGCAGTGCCCTGCCGCTTCTAGCGGATAGCACAGATACGCAGTATTTT. This codes for CSALPLLADSTDTQYF.